This T cell receptor beta chain was recorded in a study of T-cell memory formation after mild COVID-19. Study summary: Largely, TCR clusters stayed within a single donor.

TCRdb independently ran MiXCR on the 5' RACE reads; one entry per CDR3 protein. The sample lists under 200,000 distinct CDR3 sequences; 9.5% to 13% were seen once. Comment on this clonotype: Its target is not known.

The study's findings and limits: CM and EM subsets held most contracting CD4+ clones; EMRA held CD8+ ones. Among clones contracting day 15 to 85, CD4/CD8 was balanced, whereas later expanders leaned CD4+.

CDR1 SGHVS and CDR2 FNYEAQ come from the germline V gene. There are 14 residues in the CDR3. Deletions cut 5 bases from V and 7 bases from J, with 18 bases between. This chain connects TRBV7-6 to TRBJ2-7; no clear D gene. The sequencing sample was made of PBMCs or a T cell subset sorted from them (not recorded which). The sequence was collected from a man between 18 and 29 years old who had mild COVID-19 (a few samples of this study predate the infection). Cell type and time point are not known. The CDR3 DNA is TGTGCCAGCAGCCTCCCCGGCGCGGCAGGAGAGCAGTACTTC. It codes for CASSLPGAAGEQYF.